This T cell receptor beta chain was profiled in a study of cytomegalovirus exposure and HLA in healthy donors. Findings and caveats of the study: Rare TCR sequences dominated, though some public TCRs recurred in many donors.

PCR was performed using 60 Vbeta and 13 Jbeta primers. Libraries were prepared by immunoSEQ multiplex PCR; TCRdb keeps only in-frame clonotypes and omits some of them. The sample is made up of 20,000 or so clones, and the top ten hold 22% of it. Germline CDR1 and CDR2: PRHDT and FYEKMQ (reference sequence). Trimming cost V 6 bases and J 4 bases, with 15 bases left between them. This CDR3 spans 14 amino acids. About this clone: Its target is unknown.

It was healthy bone marrow donors who served as donors. Specimen: PBMCs. This clonotype was obtained from a man aged 55 to 70 in good health and CMV-seropositive. The rearrangement joins TRBV13 to TRBJ1-2; the D is unclear. For the CDR3, the DNA is TGTGCCAGCAGGCTCCTCTCGGGAACCTATGGCTACACCTTC. It specifies CASRLLSGTYGYTF.